Below are 14 T cell receptor beta chains sequenced from a single sample in a study of blood T cell repertoires in COVID-19 (dated by TCRdb to about 2020). Libraries were made using the immunoSEQ multiplex PCR assay. TCRdb mirrors the immuneACCESS table, restricted to in-frame sequences. Some clones are absent from its copies; in checked studies, under half trace to an unresolved V gene, and the reason for the others is unknown. The sample records around 220,000 clones, 80% to 90% of which are singletons. The top ten hold under 11% of the sample. The sequenced sample was peripheral blood. The source is a woman aged 80 or over with acute or convalescent COVID-19.

Turning to this clone: The junction and the germline gene differ at one end; a read error may be behind it. The chain combines TRBV30 with TRBJ2-7, with TRBD2 as a possible D gene (5 bases). CDR1 is GTSNPN, CDR2 SVGIG, per germline (reference sequence). The CDR3 contains 11 residues. The CDR3 sequence: CAWRTSYEQYF. The CDR3, as DNA: TGTGCTTGGAGGACTTCCTACGAGCAGTACTTC.

V is TRBV4-1 and J is TRBJ2-7, with 10 bases fitting TRBD2. V gave up 4 bases and J gave up 4 bases; unmatched junction bases: 10. This CDR3 region has 16 residues. The germline gives CDR1 MGHRA, CDR2 YSYEKL. The CDR3 coding sequence is TGCGCCAGCAGCCCTCCGCTAGCGGGAGCTCCTTACGAGCAGTACTTC. Its protein is CASSPPLAGAPYEQYF.

This clone came up once. This rearrangement joins TRBV28 to TRBJ1-2; D not resolved. This CDR3 is built from 17 residues. Trimming stripped 11 bases from V and 0 bases from J, with 25 bases between. Germline CDR1 MDHEN, CDR2 SYDVKM. Here the CDR3 reads CASSRAGLDFSNYGYTF. The CDR3 DNA reads TGTGCCTCATCGAGGGCAGGCCTCGACTTCTCTAACTATGGCTACACCTTC.

The chain links TRBV10-3 to TRBJ2-7, with D unresolved. CDR1 is ENHRY, CDR2 SYGVKD, per germline. This CDR3 has 13 amino acids. Trimming cost V 3 bases and J 1 base, with 7 bases left between them. The CDR3 protein is CAISDGGSYEQYF. CDR3 nucleotide sequence: TGTGCCATCAGTGATGGCGGATCCTACGAGCAGTACTTC.

This clone came up a few times. The chain links TRBV29-1 to TRBJ1-1, with 8 bases that match TRBD1. The CDR3 is 13 residues long. The V gene end was trimmed by 7 bases and the J gene end by 3 bases; junction bases not matched to a gene: 7. The germline V gene has CDR1 SQVTM and CDR2 ANQGSEA. CDR3 coding DNA: TGCAGCGGCGTCCTACAGGGGGACACTGAAGCTTTCTTT. It encodes CSGVLQGDTEAFF.

This clone was seen a few times. The gene calls are TRBV6-5 and TRBJ2-2; D is ambiguous. This CDR3 region has 14 residues. In germline, CDR1 is MNHEY, CDR2 SVGAGI. V lost 5 bases and J 0 bases, leaving 7 bases between the germline ends. The CDR3 DNA sequence: TGTGCCAGCAGTCGTATTACGAACACCGGGGAGCTGTTTTTT. Its translation is CASSRITNTGELFF.

The gene calls are TRBV6-5 and TRBJ1-6; 11 nucleotides agree with TRBD1. There are 16 residues in the CDR3. V was clipped by 4 bases and J by 9 bases; unmatched bases: 8. The germline V gene has CDR1 MNHEY and CDR2 SVGAGI. This CDR3 is CASSSGLGTGGSPLHF. For the CDR3, the DNA is TGTGCCAGCAGTTCGGGCTTAGGGACAGGGGGTTCACCCCTCCACTTT.

V is TRBV5-4 and J is TRBJ1-3; a weak D match, TRBD1 (5 bases). Germline lookup yields CDR1 SGHNT and CDR2 YYREEE (reference sequence). This CDR3 has 15 residues. Trimming took off 0 bases at V and 3 bases at J, with 10 bases between the two ends. The CDR3 sequence: CASSLGQGYGNTIYF. CDR3 bases: TGTGCCAGCAGCTTGGGTCAGGGCTATGGAAACACCATATATTTT.

The V and J genes are TRBV7-3 and TRBJ2-3, with 9 nucleotides matching TRBD2. The junction had 4 bases not matched to a gene; V was cut back by 4 bases and J by 2 bases. The length of the CDR3 is 15 residues. CDR1 is SGHTA, CDR2 FQGTGA, per germline. CDR3 DNA: TGTGCCAGCAGCTCTAGCGGGACCTCCACAGATACGCAGTATTTT. It translates to CASSSSGTSTDTQYF.

The rearrangement joins TRBV30 to TRBJ2-2; the D is unclear. Germline V gives CDR1 GTSNPN, CDR2 SVGIG (reference sequence). CDR3 size: 13 residues. Trimming pared 0 bases from V and 7 bases from J, leaving 9 bases between. The CDR3 region is CAWSVPEHGELFF. The CDR3 DNA is TGTGCCTGGAGTGTACCGGAGCACGGGGAGCTGTTTTTT.

This sequence joins TRBV5-4 and TRBJ2-7, with TRBD1 matching 7 bases. CDR3 length: 15 residues. V was clipped by 3 bases and J by 2 bases; unmatched bases: 8. The V gene's germline CDR1 is SGHNT and CDR2 YYREEE (reference sequence). The CDR3 coding sequence is TGTGCCAGCAGCTCCGCCGGACAGGAGGCCTACGAGCAGTACTTC. Translation: CASSSAGQEAYEQYF. The full variable domain, in which reference TRBV5-4 and TRBJ2-7 provide the parts outside the CDR3, is ETGVTQSPTHLIKTRGQQVTLRCSSQSGHNTVSWYQQALGQGPQFIFQYYREEENGRGNFPPRFSGLQFPNYSSELNVNALELDDSALYLCASSSAGQEAYEQYFGPGTRLTVT.

This chain uses TRBV5-1 with TRBJ2-2, with D uncertain. V was cut by 0 bases and J by 0 bases, with 24 bases left in between. This CDR3 has 21 residues. Per the germline V gene, CDR1 is SGHRS and CDR2 is YFSETQ. The CDR3, as DNA: TGCGCCAGCAGCTTGGATTTCCGTTTCACAGCACAAATGGCGAACACCGGGGAGCTGTTTTTT. This encodes CASSLDFRFTAQMANTGELFF.

This rearrangement joins TRBV7-9 to TRBJ2-7; TRBD2 is a possible D gene (6 bases). Trimming took 5 bases from V and 6 from J, leaving 23 bases between them. The CDR3 consists of 16 residues. Germline-derived CDR1 and CDR2 are SEHNR and FQNEAQ (reference sequence). The DNA for the CDR3 is TGTGCCAGCAGCCCCCCGGGGGACTCGGGGACTGGCGAGCAGTACTTC. Residues: CASSPPGDSGTGEQYF.

This chain connects TRBV30 to TRBJ2-5, with D hard to call. CDR3 size: 13 residues. Germline loops: CDR1 GTSNPN, CDR2 SVGIG (reference sequence). V was clipped by 2 bases and J by 4 bases, with 11 bases between them. The CDR3 loop is CAWSLNPGETQYF. The CDR3, as DNA: TGTGCCTGGAGTCTAAACCCGGGAGAGACCCAGTACTTC. Using reference TRBV30 and TRBJ2-5 for the parts outside the CDR3, the full variable domain is SQTIHQWPATLVQPVGSPLSLECTVEGTSNPNLYWYRQAAGRGLQLLFYSVGIGQISSEVPQNLSASRPQDRQFILSSKKLLLSDSGFYLCAWSLNPGETQYFGPGTRLLVL.